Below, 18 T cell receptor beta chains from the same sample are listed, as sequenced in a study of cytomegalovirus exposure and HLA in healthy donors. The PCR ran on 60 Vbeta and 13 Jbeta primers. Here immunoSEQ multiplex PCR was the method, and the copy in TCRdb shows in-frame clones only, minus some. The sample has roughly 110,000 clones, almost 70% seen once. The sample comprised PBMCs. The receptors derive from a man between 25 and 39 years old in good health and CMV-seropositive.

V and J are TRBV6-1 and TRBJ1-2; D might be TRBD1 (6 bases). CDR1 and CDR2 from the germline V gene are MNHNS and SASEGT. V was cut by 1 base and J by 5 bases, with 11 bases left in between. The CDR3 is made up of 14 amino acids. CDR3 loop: CASSEGTEPYGYTF. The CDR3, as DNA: TGTGCCAGCAGTGAAGGGACAGAGCCTTATGGCTACACCTTC.

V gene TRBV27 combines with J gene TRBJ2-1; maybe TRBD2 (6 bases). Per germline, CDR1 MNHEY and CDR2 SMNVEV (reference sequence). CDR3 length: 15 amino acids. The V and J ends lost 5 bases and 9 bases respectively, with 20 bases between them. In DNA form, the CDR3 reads TGTGCCAGCAGTCTAACTTGGGACTTAAGGGCTGAGCAGTTCTTC. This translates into CASSLTWDLRAEQFF.

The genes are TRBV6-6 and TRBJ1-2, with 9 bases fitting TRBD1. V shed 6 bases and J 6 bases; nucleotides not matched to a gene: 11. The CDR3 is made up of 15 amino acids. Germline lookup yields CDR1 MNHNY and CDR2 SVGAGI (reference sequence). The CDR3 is CASREARDREDGYTF. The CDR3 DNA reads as TGTGCCAGCAGGGAGGCTCGGGACAGGGAAGATGGCTACACCTTC.

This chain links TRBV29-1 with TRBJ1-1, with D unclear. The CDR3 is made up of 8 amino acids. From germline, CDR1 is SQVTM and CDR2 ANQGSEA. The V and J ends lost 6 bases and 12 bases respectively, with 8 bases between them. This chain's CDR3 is CSVSGSFF. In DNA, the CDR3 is TGCAGCGTCTCCGGGTCTTTCTTT.

The CDR3 loop reads CASSFQDKNYGYTF. DNA for the CDR3: TGTGCCAGCAGCTTCCAGGACAAGAACTATGGCTACACCTTC. The J gene is TRBJ1-2, the V gene TRBV5-4, with D maybe TRBD1 (5 bases). This CDR3 contains 14 residues. Germline V gives CDR1 SGHNT, CDR2 YYREEE (reference sequence). V was clipped by 2 bases and J by 2 bases, with 10 bases between them. The full variable domain, its missing parts supplied by reference TRBV5-4 and TRBJ1-2, is ETGVTQSPTHLIKTRGQQVTLRCSSQSGHNTVSWYQQALGQGPQFIFQYYREEENGRGNFPPRFSGLQFPNYSSELNVNALELDDSALYLCASSFQDKNYGYTFGSGTRLTVV.

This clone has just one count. The CDR3 coding sequence is TGCGCCAGCAGCTTGCGGTTTGAGGGGGGGAAGCAGTACTTC. Amino acid sequence: CASSLRFEGGKQYF. This rearrangement joins TRBV5-1 to TRBJ2-7; weak D call: TRBD2 (7 bases). V gave up 1 base and J gave up 8 bases, with 16 bases separating them. The CDR3 covers 14 residues. The V gene's germline CDR1 is SGHRS and CDR2 YFSETQ. The full variable domain, completed using reference TRBV5-1 and TRBJ2-7, is KAGVTQTPRYLIKTRGQQVTLSCSPISGHRSVSWYQQTPGQGLQFLFEYFSETQRNKGNFPGRFSGRQFSNSRSEMNVSTLELGDSALYLCASSLRFEGGKQYFGPGTRLTVT.

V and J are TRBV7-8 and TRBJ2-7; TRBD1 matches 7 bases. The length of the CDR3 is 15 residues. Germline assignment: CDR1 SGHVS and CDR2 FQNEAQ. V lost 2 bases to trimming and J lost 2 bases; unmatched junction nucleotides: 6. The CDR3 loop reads CASSLRGQDAYEQYF. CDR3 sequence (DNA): TGTGCCAGCAGCTTAAGAGGACAGGACGCCTACGAGCAGTACTTC.

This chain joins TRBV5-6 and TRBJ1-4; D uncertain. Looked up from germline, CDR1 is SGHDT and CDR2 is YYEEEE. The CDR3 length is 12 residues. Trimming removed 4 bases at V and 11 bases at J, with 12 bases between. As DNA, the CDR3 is TGTGCCAGCAGCCTCCAAATGCGGAAACTGTTTTTT. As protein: CASSLQMRKLFF.

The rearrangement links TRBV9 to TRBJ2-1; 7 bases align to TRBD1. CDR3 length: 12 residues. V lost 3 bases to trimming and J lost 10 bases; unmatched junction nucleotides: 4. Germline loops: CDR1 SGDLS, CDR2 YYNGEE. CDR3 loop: CASSAVQGEQFF. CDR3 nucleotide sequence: TGTGCCAGCAGCGCCGTACAGGGGGAGCAGTTCTTC.

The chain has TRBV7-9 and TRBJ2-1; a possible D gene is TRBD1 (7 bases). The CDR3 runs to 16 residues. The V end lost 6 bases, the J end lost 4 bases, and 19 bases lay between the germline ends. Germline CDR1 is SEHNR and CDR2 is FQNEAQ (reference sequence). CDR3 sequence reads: CASRLQGGGGYNEQFF. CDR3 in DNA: TGTGCCAGCAGGCTTCAGGGGGGAGGTGGGTACAATGAGCAGTTCTTC.

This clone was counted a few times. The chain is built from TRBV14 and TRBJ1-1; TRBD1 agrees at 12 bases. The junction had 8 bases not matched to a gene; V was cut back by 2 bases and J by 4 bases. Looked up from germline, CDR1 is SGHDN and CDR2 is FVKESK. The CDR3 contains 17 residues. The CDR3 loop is CASSQSGTGGDITEAFF. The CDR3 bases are TGTGCCAGCAGCCAATCCGGGACAGGGGGCGACATCACTGAAGCTTTCTTT.

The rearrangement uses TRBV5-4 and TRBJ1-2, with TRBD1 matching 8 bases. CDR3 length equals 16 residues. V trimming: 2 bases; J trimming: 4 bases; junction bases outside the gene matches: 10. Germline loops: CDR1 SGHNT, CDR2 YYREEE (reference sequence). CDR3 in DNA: TGTGCCAGCAGCTTACCCACTCGACAGGGGAGCTATGGCTACACCTTC. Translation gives CASSLPTRQGSYGYTF. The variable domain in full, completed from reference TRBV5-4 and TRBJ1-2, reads ETGVTQSPTHLIKTRGQQVTLRCSSQSGHNTVSWYQQALGQGPQFIFQYYREEENGRGNFPPRFSGLQFPNYSSELNVNALELDDSALYLCASSLPTRQGSYGYTFGSGTRLTVV.

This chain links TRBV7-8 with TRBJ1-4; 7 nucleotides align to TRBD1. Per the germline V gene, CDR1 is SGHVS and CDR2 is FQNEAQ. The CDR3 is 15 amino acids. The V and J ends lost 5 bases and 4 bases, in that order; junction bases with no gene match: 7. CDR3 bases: TGTGCCAGCAGCCGTGGGACAGCCGGTAATGAAAAACTGTTTTTT. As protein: CASSRGTAGNEKLFF. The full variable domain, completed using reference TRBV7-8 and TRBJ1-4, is GAGVSQSPRYKVAKRGQDVALRCDPISGHVSLFWYQQALGQGPEFLTYFQNEAQLDKSGLPSDRFFAERPEGSVSTLKIQRTQQEDSAVYLCASSRGTAGNEKLFFGSGTQLSVL.

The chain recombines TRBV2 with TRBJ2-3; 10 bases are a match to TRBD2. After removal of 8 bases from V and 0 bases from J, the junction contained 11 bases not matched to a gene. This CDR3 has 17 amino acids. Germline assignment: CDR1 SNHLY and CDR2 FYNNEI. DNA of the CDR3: TGTGCCAGCGGACGAGGGACTAGCGTACCTAGCACAGATACGCAGTATTTT. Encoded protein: CASGRGTSVPSTDTQYF.

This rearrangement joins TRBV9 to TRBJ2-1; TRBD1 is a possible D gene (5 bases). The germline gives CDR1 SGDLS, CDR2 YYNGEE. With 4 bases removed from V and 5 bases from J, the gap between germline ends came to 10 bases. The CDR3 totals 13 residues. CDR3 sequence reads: CASSLQGNNEQFF. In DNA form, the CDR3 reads TGTGCCAGCAGCCTCCAGGGTAACAATGAGCAGTTCTTC.

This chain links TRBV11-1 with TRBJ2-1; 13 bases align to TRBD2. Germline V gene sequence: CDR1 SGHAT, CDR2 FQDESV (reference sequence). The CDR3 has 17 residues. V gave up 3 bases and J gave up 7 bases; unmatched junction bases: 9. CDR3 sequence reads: CASSFLFPGLAGNEQFF. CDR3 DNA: TGTGCCAGCAGCTTTTTATTCCCGGGACTAGCGGGAAATGAGCAGTTCTTC.

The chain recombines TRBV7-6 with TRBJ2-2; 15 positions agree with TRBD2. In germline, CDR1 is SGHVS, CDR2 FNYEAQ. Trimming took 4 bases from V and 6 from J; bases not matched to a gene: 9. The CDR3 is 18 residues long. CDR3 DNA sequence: TGTGCCAGCAGCTCACTGGGACTAGCGGGAGGCGTGGCCGGGGAGCTGTTTTTT. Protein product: CASSSLGLAGGVAGELFF.

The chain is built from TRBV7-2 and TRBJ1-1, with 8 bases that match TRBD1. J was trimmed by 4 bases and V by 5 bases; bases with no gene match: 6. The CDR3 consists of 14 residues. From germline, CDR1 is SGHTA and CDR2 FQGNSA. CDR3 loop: CASSGQGPSTEAFF. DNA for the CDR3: TGTGCCAGCAGCGGACAGGGACCATCCACTGAAGCTTTCTTT. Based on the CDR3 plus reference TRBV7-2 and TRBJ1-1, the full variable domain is GAGVSQSPSNKVTEKGKDVELRCDPISGHTALYWYRQSLGQGLEFLIYFQGNSAPDKSGLPSDRFSAERTGGSVSTLTIQRTQQEDSAVYLCASSGQGPSTEAFFGQGTRLTVV.